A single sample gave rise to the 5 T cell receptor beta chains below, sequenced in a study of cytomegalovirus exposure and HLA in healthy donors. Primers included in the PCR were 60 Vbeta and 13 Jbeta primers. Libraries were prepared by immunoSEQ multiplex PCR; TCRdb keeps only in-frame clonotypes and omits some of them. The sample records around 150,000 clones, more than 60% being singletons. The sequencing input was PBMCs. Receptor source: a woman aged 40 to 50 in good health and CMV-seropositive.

CDR3 sequence reads: CASSLYRTDTQYF. CDR3 nucleotides: TGTGCCAGCAGTTTATACCGGACAGATACGCAGTATTTT. J is TRBJ2-3 and V is TRBV27, with D hard to call. The CDR3 spans 13 residues. Germline V CDR1 and CDR2: MNHEY, SMNVEV (reference sequence). Trimming took 1 base from V and 3 from J, leaving 5 bases between them.

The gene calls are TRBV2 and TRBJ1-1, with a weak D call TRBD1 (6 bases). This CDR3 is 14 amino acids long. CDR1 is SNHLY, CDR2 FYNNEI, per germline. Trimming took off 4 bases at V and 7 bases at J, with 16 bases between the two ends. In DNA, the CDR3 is TGTGCCAGCAGTGCCTTCGGGCGGGGGCTTGAAGCTTTCTTT. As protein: CASSAFGRGLEAFF.

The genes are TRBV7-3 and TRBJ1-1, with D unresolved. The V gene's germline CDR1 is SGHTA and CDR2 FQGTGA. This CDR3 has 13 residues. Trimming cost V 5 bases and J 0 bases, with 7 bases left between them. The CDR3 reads CASSPTVNTEAFF. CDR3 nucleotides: TGTGCCAGCAGCCCTACGGTGAACACTGAAGCTTTCTTT.

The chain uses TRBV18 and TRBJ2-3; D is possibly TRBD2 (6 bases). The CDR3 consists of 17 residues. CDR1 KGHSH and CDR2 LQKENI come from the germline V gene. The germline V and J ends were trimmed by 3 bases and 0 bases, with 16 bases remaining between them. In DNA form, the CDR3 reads TGTGCCAGCTCACCCCTGGGACTTGGGACTAGCACAGATACGCAGTATTTT. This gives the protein CASSPLGLGTSTDTQYF.

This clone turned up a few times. The CDR3 bases are TGTGCCAGCAGTAAGGAACAGGGGGTGGGCGAGCAGTACTTC. Amino acids: CASSKEQGVGEQYF. The chain recombines TRBV2 with TRBJ2-7; 8 nucleotides agree with TRBD1. This CDR3 contains 14 residues. With 5 bases clipped from V and 6 bases from J, the junction kept 9 bases outside the gene matches. Germline lookup yields CDR1 SNHLY and CDR2 FYNNEI.